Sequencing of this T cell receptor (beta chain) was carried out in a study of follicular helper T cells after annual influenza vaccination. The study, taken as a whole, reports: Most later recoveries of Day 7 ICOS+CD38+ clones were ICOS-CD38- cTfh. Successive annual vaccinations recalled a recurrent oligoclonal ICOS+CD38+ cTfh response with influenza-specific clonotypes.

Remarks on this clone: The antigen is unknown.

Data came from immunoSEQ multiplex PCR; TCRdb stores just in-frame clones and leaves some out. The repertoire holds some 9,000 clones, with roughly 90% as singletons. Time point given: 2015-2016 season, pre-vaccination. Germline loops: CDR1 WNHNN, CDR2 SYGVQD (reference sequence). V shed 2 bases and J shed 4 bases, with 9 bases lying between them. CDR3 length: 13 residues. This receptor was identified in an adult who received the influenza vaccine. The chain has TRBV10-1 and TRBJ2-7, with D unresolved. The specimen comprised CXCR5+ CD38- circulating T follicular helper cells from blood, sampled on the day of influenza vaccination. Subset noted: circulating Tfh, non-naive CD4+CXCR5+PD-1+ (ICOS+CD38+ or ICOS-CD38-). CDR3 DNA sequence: TGCGCCAGCAGTGAGAGTAGCCGGTACGAGCAGTACTTC. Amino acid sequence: CASSESSRYEQYF.